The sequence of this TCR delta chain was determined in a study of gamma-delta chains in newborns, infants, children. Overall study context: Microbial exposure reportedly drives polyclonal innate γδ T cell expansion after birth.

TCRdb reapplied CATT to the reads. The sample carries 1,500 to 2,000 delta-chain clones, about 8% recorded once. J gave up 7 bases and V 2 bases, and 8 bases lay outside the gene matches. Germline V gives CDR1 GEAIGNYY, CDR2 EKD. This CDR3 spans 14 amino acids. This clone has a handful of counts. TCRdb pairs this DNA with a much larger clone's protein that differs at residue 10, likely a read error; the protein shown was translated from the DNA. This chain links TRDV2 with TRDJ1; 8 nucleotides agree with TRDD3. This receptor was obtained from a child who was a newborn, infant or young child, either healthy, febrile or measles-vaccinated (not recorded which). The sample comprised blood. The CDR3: CACDKGYGAGKLIF. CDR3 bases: TGTGCCTGTGACAAGGGATACGGGGCCGGTAAACTCATCTTT.